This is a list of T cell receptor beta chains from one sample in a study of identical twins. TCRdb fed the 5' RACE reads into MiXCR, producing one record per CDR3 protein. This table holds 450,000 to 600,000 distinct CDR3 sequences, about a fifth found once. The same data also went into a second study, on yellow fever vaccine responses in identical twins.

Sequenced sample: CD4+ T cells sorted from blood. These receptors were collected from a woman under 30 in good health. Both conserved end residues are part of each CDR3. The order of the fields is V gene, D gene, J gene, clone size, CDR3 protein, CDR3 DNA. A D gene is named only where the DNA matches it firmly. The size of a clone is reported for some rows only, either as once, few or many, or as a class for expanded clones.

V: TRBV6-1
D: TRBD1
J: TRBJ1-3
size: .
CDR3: CASRGDRVAGNTIYF
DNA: TGTGCCAGCAGGGGGGACAGGGTAGCTGGAAACACCATATATTTT

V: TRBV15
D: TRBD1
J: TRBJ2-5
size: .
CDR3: CATSRDRTGGRETQYF
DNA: TGTGCCACCAGCAGAGATCGGACAGGGGGCCGAGAGACCCAGTACTTC

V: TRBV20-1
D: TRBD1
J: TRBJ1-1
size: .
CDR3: CSAQQGTGSTEAFF
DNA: TGCAGTGCACAACAAGGGACAGGGTCCACTGAAGCTTTCTTT

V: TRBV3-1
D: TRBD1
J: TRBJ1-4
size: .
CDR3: CASSQRTGYYEKLFF
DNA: TGTGCCAGCAGCCAACGGACAGGGTACTACGAAAAACTGTTTTTT

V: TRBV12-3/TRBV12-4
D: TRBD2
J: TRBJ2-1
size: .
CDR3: CASSLSLTSGPYNEQFF
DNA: TGTGCCAGCAGTTTATCATTGACTAGCGGGCCGTACAATGAGCAGTTCTTC

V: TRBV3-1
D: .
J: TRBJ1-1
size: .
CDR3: CASRKQGVGTEAFF
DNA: TGTGCCAGCAGAAAACAGGGTGTGGGCACTGAAGCTTTCTTT

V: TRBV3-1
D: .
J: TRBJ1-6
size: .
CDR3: CASSQSLDNYNSPLHF
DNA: TGTGCCAGCAGCCAATCTCTCGATAACTATAATTCACCCCTCCACTTT

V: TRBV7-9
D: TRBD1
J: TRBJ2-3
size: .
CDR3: CASSPPGTGGDTQYF
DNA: TGTGCCAGCAGCCCTCCCGGGACAGGGGGTGATACGCAGTATTTT

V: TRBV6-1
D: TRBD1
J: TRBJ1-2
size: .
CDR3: CASRTGRDRVNYGYTF
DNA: TGTGCCAGCAGGACGGGTCGGGACAGGGTGAACTATGGCTACACCTTC

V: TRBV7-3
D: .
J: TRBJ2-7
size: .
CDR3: CASSFNPEGGYEQYF
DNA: TGTGCCAGCAGCTTCAACCCCGAAGGGGGCTACGAGCAGTACTTC

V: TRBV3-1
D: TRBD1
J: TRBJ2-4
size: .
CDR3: CASSRLTTGDIQYF
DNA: TGTGCCAGCAGCCGCTTAACGACAGGGGACATTCAGTACTTC

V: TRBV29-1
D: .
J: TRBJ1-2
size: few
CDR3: CSVDNGYTF
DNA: TGCAGCGTTGACAATGGCTACACCTTC

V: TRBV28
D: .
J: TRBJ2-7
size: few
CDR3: CASSFLRKTNYEQYF
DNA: TGTGCCAGCAGTTTTTTAAGGAAGACTAACTACGAGCAGTACTTC

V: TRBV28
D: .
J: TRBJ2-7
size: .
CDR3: CASRANYEQYF
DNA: TGTGCCAGCAGAGCGAACTACGAGCAGTACTTC

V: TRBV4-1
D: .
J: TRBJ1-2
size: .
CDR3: CASSPRDQGNYGYTF
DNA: TGCGCCAGCAGCCCACGGGATCAGGGTAACTATGGCTACACCTTC

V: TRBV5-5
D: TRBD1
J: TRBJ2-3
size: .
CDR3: CASSTGAVSSTDTQYF
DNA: TGTGCCAGCAGCACAGGGGCAGTTTCTAGCACAGATACGCAGTATTTT

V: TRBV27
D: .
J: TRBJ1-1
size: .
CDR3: CASSPLGAAGNTEAFF
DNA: TGTGCCAGCAGTCCCTTAGGGGCGGCTGGGAACACTGAAGCTTTCTTT

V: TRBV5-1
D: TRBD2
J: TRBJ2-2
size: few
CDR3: CASSWRTSGGGNTGELFF
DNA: TGCGCCAGCAGCTGGAGGACTAGCGGGGGCGGAAACACCGGGGAGCTGTTTTTT

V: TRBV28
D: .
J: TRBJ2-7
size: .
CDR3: CASSDSDTTYEQYF
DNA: TGTGCCAGCAGCGACAGCGACACTACCTACGAGCAGTACTTC

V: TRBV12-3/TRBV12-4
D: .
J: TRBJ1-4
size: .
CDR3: CASSDSRTNEKLFF
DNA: TGTGCCAGCAGTGACAGCCGCACTAATGAAAAACTGTTTTTT

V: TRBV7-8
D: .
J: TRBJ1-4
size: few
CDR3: CASSSSRWGNEKLFF
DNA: TGTGCCAGCAGCTCATCTAGGTGGGGAAATGAAAAACTGTTTTTT

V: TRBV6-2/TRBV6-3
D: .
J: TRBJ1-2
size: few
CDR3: CASSYRDYGYTF
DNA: TGTGCCAGCAGTTACCGTGATTATGGCTACACCTTC

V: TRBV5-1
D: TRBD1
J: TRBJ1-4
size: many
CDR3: CASSLAGQGNEKLFF
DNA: TGCGCCAGCAGCTTGGCGGGACAGGGAAACGAAAAACTGTTTTTT

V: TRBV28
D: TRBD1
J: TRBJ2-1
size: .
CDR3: CASRPVGQGNEQFF
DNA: TGTGCCAGCAGGCCCGTGGGACAGGGTAATGAGCAGTTCTTC

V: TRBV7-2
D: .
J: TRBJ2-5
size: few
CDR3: CASSFRTRPEETQYF
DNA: TGTGCCAGCAGCTTTAGGACGCGGCCAGAAGAGACCCAGTACTTC

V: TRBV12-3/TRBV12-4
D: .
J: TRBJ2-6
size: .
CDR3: CASSLGGGGSGANVLTF
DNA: TGTGCCAGCAGTTTGGGGGGAGGGGGCTCTGGGGCCAACGTCCTGACTTTC

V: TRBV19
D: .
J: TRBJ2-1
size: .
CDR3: CASRVRDSNEQFF
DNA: TGTGCCAGTAGAGTGAGAGATTCCAATGAGCAGTTCTTC

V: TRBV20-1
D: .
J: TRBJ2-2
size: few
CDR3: CSARGAGELFF
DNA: TGCAGTGCAAGAGGGGCCGGGGAGCTGTTTTTT

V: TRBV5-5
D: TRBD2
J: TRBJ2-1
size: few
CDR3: CASSQRLALSSYNEQFF
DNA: TGTGCCAGCAGCCAAAGACTAGCGCTCAGCTCCTACAATGAGCAGTTCTTC

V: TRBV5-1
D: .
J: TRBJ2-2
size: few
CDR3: CASSLAAQLNTGELFF
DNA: TGCGCCAGCAGCTTGGCAGCTCAGCTGAACACCGGGGAGCTGTTTTTT

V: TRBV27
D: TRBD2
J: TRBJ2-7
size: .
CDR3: CASSSTGTSKGEQYF
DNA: TGTGCCAGCAGTTCCACCGGGACTAGTAAGGGCGAGCAGTACTTC

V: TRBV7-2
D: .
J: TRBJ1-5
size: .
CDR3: CASSLRGAAVNQPQHF
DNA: TGTGCCAGCAGCTTGAGGGGGGCGGCTGTTAATCAGCCCCAGCATTTT

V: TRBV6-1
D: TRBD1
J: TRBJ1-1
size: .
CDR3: CASSKRTGNTEAFF
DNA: TGTGCCAGCAGTAAACGGACAGGGAACACTGAAGCTTTCTTT

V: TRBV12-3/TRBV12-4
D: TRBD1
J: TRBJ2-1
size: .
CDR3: CASSFGRSGGDEQFF
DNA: TGTGCCAGCAGTTTTGGGCGGTCAGGGGGTGATGAGCAGTTCTTC

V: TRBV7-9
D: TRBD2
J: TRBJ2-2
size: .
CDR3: CASSLTSVTGELFF
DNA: TGTGCCAGCAGCTTGACTAGCGTCACCGGGGAGCTGTTTTTT

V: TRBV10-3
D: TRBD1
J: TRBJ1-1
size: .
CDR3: CAIRQGGLTEAFF
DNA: TGTGCCATACGCCAGGGGGGTCTGACTGAAGCTTTCTTT

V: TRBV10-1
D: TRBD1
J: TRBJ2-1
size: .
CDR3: CASSEPNRGNEQFF
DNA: TGCGCCAGCAGTGAGCCGAACAGGGGCAATGAGCAGTTCTTC

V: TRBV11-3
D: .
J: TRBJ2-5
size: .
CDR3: CASSLTGFETQYF
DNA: TGTGCCAGCAGCTTAACAGGATTTGAGACCCAGTACTTC

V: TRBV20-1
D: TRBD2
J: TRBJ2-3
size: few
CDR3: CSARVAGGMDTQYF
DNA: TGCAGTGCTAGAGTTGCGGGAGGGATGGATACGCAGTATTTT

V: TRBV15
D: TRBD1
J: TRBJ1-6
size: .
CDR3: CATRTGGSYNSPLHF
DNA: TGTGCCACCAGGACAGGGGGGTCCTATAATTCACCCCTCCACTTT

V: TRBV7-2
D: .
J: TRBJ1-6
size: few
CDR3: CASSLFVVRDNSPLHF
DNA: TGTGCCAGCAGCTTATTTGTGGTTCGGGATAATTCACCCCTCCACTTT

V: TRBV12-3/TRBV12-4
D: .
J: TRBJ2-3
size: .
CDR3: CASATTWYTDTQYF
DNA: TGTGCCAGCGCCACCACCTGGTACACAGATACGCAGTATTTT

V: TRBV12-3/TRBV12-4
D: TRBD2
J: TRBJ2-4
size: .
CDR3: CASSSGTSGSRAKNIQYF
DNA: TGTGCCAGCAGTTCAGGGACTAGCGGGAGTAGGGCCAAAAACATTCAGTACTTC

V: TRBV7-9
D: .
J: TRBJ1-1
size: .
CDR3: CASSPEGPEAFF
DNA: TGTGCCAGCAGCCCGGAGGGCCCTGAAGCTTTCTTT

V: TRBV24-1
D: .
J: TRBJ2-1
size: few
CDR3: CATSEVGSYNEQFF
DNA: TGTGCCACCAGCGAGGTGGGCTCCTACAATGAGCAGTTCTTC

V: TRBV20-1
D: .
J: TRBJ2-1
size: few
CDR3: CSARKDLYNEQFF
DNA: TGCAGTGCTAGAAAAGACCTCTACAATGAGCAGTTCTTC

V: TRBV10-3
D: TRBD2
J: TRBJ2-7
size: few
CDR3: CAISGGGPGEQYF
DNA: TGTGCCATCTCGGGGGGAGGGCCAGGCGAGCAGTACTTC

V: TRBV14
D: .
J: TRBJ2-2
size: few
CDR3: CASSQDPQNMNTGELFF
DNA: TGTGCCAGCAGCCAAGATCCCCAAAACATGAACACCGGGGAGCTGTTTTTT

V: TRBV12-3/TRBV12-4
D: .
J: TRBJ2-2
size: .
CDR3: CASSFGSRDAGELFF
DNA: TGTGCCAGCAGTTTTGGGTCAAGGGACGCGGGGGAGCTGTTTTTT

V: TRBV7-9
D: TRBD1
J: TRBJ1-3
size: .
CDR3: CASSLTGVNRNTIYF
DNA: TGTGCCAGCAGCTTGACAGGGGTTAATCGAAACACCATATATTTT

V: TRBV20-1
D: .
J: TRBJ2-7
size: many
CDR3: CSARGGGYEQYF
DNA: TGCAGTGCTAGGGGGGGCGGCTACGAGCAGTACTTC

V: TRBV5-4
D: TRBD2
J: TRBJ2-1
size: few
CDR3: CASRDPGGGRINEQFF
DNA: TGTGCCAGCAGGGATCCAGGAGGCGGGAGGATCAATGAGCAGTTCTTC

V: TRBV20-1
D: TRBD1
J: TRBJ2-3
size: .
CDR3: CSASNREQGATDTQYF
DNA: TGCAGTGCCAGCAACCGTGAACAGGGGGCCACAGATACGCAGTATTTT

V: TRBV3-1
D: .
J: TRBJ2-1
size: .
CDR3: CASSRLGQGSSYNEQFF
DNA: TGTGCCAGCAGCCGGCTCGGGCAGGGGAGCTCCTACAATGAGCAGTTCTTC

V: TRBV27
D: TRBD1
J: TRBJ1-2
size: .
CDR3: CASRQTGVRSVGYTF
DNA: TGTGCCAGCAGGCAGACAGGGGTTCGTTCGGTAGGCTACACCTTC

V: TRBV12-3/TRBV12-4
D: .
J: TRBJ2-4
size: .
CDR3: CASSLLLVAKNIQYF
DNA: TGTGCCAGCAGTTTGCTTTTAGTAGCCAAAAACATTCAGTACTTC

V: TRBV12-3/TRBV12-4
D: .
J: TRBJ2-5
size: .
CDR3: CASTGGGRETQYF
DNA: TGTGCCAGCACGGGCGGCGGCAGAGAGACCCAGTACTTC

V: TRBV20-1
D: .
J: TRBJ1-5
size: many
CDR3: CSARIVGRDSNQPQHF
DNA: TGCAGTGCTAGAATTGTGGGGAGGGATAGCAATCAGCCCCAGCATTTT

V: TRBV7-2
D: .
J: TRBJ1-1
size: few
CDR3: CASSLDDRLNTEAFF
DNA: TGTGCCAGCAGCTTAGACGACAGGCTGAACACTGAAGCTTTCTTT